The clone carrying this TCR beta chain was counted only a few times. The antigen remains undetermined. As the method for making TCR beta libraries, quantitative 5'-RACE with molecular barcodes was used. A single record per CDR3 protein comes from TCRdb applying MiXCR to the 5' RACE reads. The data contain around 280,000 distinct CDR3 sequences, 15% to 25% of them singletons. The sample is drawn from a study of CD8 T cells in ankylosing spondylitis. Whole-study results and caveats: Previously reported in reactive arthritis synovial fluid and blood were some of the motif variants.

The CDR3 is 14 amino acids. The V gene end was trimmed by 5 bases and the J gene end by 7 bases; junction bases not matched to a gene: 7. Germline lookup yields CDR1 DFQATT and CDR2 SNEGSKA (reference sequence). Specimen: blood, either unsorted or a sorted T cell fraction (not recorded which). The source of this sequence is a male donor with ankylosing spondylitis or in good health (not recorded which). The V gene is TRBV20-1, the J gene TRBJ2-2, with 10 nucleotides matching TRBD2. CDR3 sequence (DNA): TGCAGTGCTCCAAGCGGGGGGGCGGTCGGGGAGCTGTTTTTT. Protein product: CSAPSGGAVGELFF.